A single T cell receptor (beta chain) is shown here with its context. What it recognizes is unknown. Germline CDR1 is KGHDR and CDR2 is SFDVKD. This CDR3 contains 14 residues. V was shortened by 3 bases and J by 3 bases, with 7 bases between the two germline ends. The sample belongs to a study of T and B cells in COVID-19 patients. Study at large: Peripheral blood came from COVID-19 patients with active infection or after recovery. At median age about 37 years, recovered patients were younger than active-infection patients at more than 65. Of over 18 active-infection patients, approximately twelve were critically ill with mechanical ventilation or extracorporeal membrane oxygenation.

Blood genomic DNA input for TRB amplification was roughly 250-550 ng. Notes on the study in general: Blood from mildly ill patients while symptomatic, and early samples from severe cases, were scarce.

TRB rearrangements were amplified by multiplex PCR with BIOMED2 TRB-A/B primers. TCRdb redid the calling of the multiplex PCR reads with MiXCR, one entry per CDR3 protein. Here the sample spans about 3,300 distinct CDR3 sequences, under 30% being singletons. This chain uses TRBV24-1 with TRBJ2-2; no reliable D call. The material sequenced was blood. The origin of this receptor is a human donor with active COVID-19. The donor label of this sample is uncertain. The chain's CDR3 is CATSDPTDTGELFF. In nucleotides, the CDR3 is TGTGCCACCAGTGATCCAACTGACACCGGGGAGCTGTTTTTT.